This T cell receptor beta chain appears in the sequencing data of a study of beta chain features in type 1 diabetes. General study points: Although PCR might favor shorter templates, it would do so equally in patients and controls. When Type 1 diabetes patients were examined, their TCRB CDR3s proved moderately but significantly shorter in all four CD4+ subsets.

All of the isolated RNA was reverse transcribed, so expressed TCRB transcripts were sequenced. Average reads for naive, central memory and regulatory T cell samples were around 4 million. Profiling relied on immunoSEQ multiplex PCR, and the TCRdb table lists in-frame clones only, not all of them. The sample shows approximately 250,000 clones, approximately 25% of them seen only once. Germline V lookup: CDR1 GTSNPN, CDR2 SVGIG (reference sequence). V was cut by 3 bases and J by 8 bases, with 8 bases left in between. There are 11 residues in the CDR3. This clone was seen only a few times. Antigen specificity is unknown.

The sequence was obtained from a woman in her thirties with type 1 diabetes. This chain links TRBV30 with TRBJ2-1; D is ambiguous. The sample taken for sequencing was naive CD4+ T cells from blood. CDR3 sequence (DNA): TGTGCCTGGAGGATAAGCTATGAGCAGTTCTTC. It translates to CAWRISYEQFF. The whole variable domain, remainder taken from reference TRBV30 and TRBJ2-1, is SQTIHQWPATLVQPVGSPLSLECTVEGTSNPNLYWYRQAAGRGLQLLFYSVGIGQISSEVPQNLSASRPQDRQFILSSKKLLLSDSGFYLCAWRISYEQFFGPGTRLTVL.